The 2 T cell receptor beta chains reported below all come from one sample, sequenced in a study of T cells after yellow fever vaccination. MiXCR, applied by TCRdb to the 5' RACE reads, yields one record per CDR3 protein. Among fewer than 400,000 distinct CDR3 sequences listed, around 6.4% were seen once. This sample comprised PBMCs, obtained 5 days after the yellow fever booster vaccination. The receptors shown here come from a man aged 25 to 45 who received the YFV17D yellow fever vaccine.

The chain recombines TRBV20-1 with TRBJ2-1; 11 positions agree with TRBD2. CDR3 length: 16 amino acids. The V and J ends lost 4 bases and 5 bases, in that order; junction bases with no gene match: 10. CDR1 is DFQATT and CDR2 is SNEGSKA in the germline V gene (reference sequence). This CDR3 reads CSAMTQRLAGHNEQFF. CDR3 nucleotides: TGCAGTGCTATGACCCAAAGACTAGCGGGACACAATGAGCAGTTCTTC.

This clonotype showed up just a few times. This chain connects TRBV7-9 to TRBJ1-1, with a tentative D call TRBD1 (5 bases). Germline assignment: CDR1 SEHNR and CDR2 FQNEAQ (reference sequence). The CDR3 has 15 residues. V gave up 1 base and J gave up 3 bases, with 12 bases separating them. CDR3 amino acids: CASSLGVGLDTEAFF. The CDR3 nucleotides are TGTGCCAGCAGCTTAGGGGTGGGGCTGGACACTGAAGCTTTCTTT.